There are a few counts of the clone carrying this T cell receptor beta chain. The V end was cut by 6 bases, the J end by 3 bases, with 9 bases between. The CDR3 runs 11 residues. The germline CDR1 and CDR2 sequences are DFQATT and SNEGSKA (reference sequence). The iRepertoire nested amplicon-rescue multiplex PCR amplified TCR alpha and beta CDR3s from RNA. Each CDR3 protein gets one entry after TCRdb re-called the multiplex PCR reads with MiXCR. This sample has about 140,000 distinct CDR3 sequences, with approximately 39% found just once. These data are taken from a study of glioma-infiltrating T cells.

V gene TRBV20-1 combines with J gene TRBJ2-7, with D tentatively TRBD2 (6 bases). This receptor was identified in a human donor with low-grade glioma or glioblastoma, undergoing nonglioma brain surgery, or in good health (not recorded which). The material sequenced was glioma tissue, nonneoplastic brain tissue, or PBMCs (not recorded which). In DNA form, the CDR3 reads TGCAGTGCGGGACTGTTCTACGAGCAGTACTTC. This sequence encodes CSAGLFYEQYF.